A selection of T cell receptor beta chains follows, all from one sample in a study. TCRdb recomputed calls from the 5' RACE reads with MiXCR, one row per CDR3 protein. This table has around 57,000 distinct CDR3 sequences, 28% appearing once. The sequenced sample consisted of tumor-infiltrating memory CD4+ T cells sorted from the breast tumor. The receptor source for this set is a female donor with breast cancer. Each CDR3 is given with its conserved first and last residue. Each record gives: clone size, D gene, V gene, J gene, CDR3 DNA, CDR3 protein. A D gene is named only where the DNA matches it firmly. Not all rows give a size; the values are once, few, many and, for expanded clones, a class.

NA	TRBD1	TRBV20-1	TRBJ1-6	TGCAGTGCTCGCACAGGGGGTCGCTCCTATAAGTCACCCCTCCACTTT	CSARTGGRSYKSPLHF
many	NA	TRBV7-9	TRBJ1-2	TGTGCCAGCAACCGGGGCTACACCTTC	CASNRGYTF
NA	TRBD2	TRBV5-1	TRBJ2-5	TGCGCCAGCAGCCCTGTAGCGGGAGTGGAGACCCAGTACTTC	CASSPVAGVETQYF
NA	NA	TRBV5-1	TRBJ2-5	TGCGCCAGCAGCTTGGACCCGGGCAAGACCCAGTACTTC	CASSLDPGKTQYF
NA	NA	TRBV5-6	TRBJ1-2	TGTGCCAGCAGCGAAAACTTTTCGCCTGGCTACACCTTC	CASSENFSPGYTF
once	NA	TRBV5-1	TRBJ2-1	TGCGCCAGCAGCCCGGGACGGAGCCCGACATCCTACAATGAGCAGTTCTTC	CASSPGRSPTSYNEQFF
NA	NA	TRBV28	TRBJ2-7	TGTGCCACGTCAAAAGGAGGGACCTACGAGCAGTACTTC	CATSKGGTYEQYF
NA	NA	TRBV5-1	TRBJ2-1	TGCGCCAGCAGCTTGGACATATACAATGAGCAGTTCTTC	CASSLDIYNEQFF
few	NA	TRBV7-2	TRBJ1-1	TGTGCCAGCAGCTTATTCGACGGGAAAGCTTTCTTT	CASSLFDGKAFF
many	NA	TRBV10-3	TRBJ1-2	TGTGCCATCAGTCAGGGGATGGGCTATGGCTACACCTTC	CAISQGMGYGYTF
NA	NA	TRBV4-2	TRBJ2-3	TGTGCCAGCAGCCATCACATCCGAGAGTCAGATACGCAGTATTTT	CASSHHIRESDTQYF
few	NA	TRBV10-3	TRBJ1-1	TGTGCCATCAGTGAGTCTGGGGCGCGGTACACTGAAGCTTTCTTT	CAISESGARYTEAFF
NA	NA	TRBV9	TRBJ2-1	TGTGCCGGCAGCGTAGGGGTAGCGAGAAATGTAGAGCAGTTCTTC	CAGSVGVARNVEQFF
NA	TRBD1	TRBV7-2	TRBJ1-2	TGTGCCAGCAGCCTAAGGACAGGGAATGGCTACACCTTC	CASSLRTGNGYTF
NA	TRBD2	TRBV28	TRBJ2-5	TGTGCCAGCAAGTCGGGGGGGGAAGAGACCCAGTACTTC	CASKSGGEETQYF
few	NA	TRBV4-3	TRBJ1-2	TGCGCCAGCAGCCAATCAGGGAGCGGCTACGCCTTC	CASSQSGSGYAF
few	TRBD2	TRBV6-6	TRBJ2-2	TGTGCCAGCAGCCCCCAGCCGGGACTAGCGGGAGGGCCCTACACCGGGGAGCTGTTTTTT	CASSPQPGLAGGPYTGELFF
few	NA	TRBV5-1	TRBJ1-6	TGCGCCAGCAGCCACCGGGACAAGAATTCACCCCTCCACTTT	CASSHRDKNSPLHF
NA	NA	TRBV7-2	TRBJ2-3	TGTGCCAGCAGCTTAGGCCCCAGGGGTCCGGGCACAGATACGCAGTATTTT	CASSLGPRGPGTDTQYF
many	NA	TRBV20-1	TRBJ1-5	TGCAGTGCTAGAGGGGACTACTCGGATATGGGCAATCAGCCCCAGCATTTT	CSARGDYSDMGNQPQHF
NA	NA	TRBV7-2	TRBJ1-6	TGTGCCAGCAGCCCGGCACTATCGACCCTCCACTTT	CASSPALSTLHF
NA	NA	TRBV7-8	TRBJ2-5	TGTGCCAGCAGCGGAAACAGGGTGGGGACCCAGTACTTC	CASSGNRVGTQYF
NA	NA	TRBV5-5	TRBJ1-4	TGTGCCAGCAGCCCACAGGGTGGGTTGTTGAAACTGTTTTTT	CASSPQGGLLKLFF
NA	TRBD1	TRBV5-1	TRBJ2-7	TGCGCCAGCGGCGCAGGGAGACAGGGTACCTACGAGCAGTACTTC	CASGAGRQGTYEQYF
few	NA	TRBV5-5	TRBJ2-5	TGTGCCAGCAGCTTGGACGGTGAAGAGACCCAGTACTTC	CASSLDGEETQYF
NA	TRBD2	TRBV6-5	TRBJ2-5	TGTGCCAGCGCTAGCGGGAGCCGGAAAGAGACCCAGTACTTC	CASASGSRKETQYF